Listed here are 32 T cell receptor beta chains from one sample, sequenced in a study of cytomegalovirus exposure and HLA in healthy donors. Primers included in the PCR were 60 Vbeta and 13 Jbeta primers. Sequencing was performed with immunoSEQ multiplex PCR; in TCRdb, only in-frame clones are kept and a portion is missing. Its table records some 140,000 clones. Input material: PBMCs. Every receptor here comes from a woman in her sixties in good health and CMV-seronegative.

The rearrangement joins TRBV5-8 to TRBJ2-1, with TRBD1 identical over 8 bases. V gave up 7 bases and J gave up 0 bases; unmatched junction bases: 3. Germline V gene sequence: CDR1 SGHTS, CDR2 YDEGEE. The CDR3 has 14 residues. CDR3 region: CASGTGDSYNEQFF. For the CDR3, the DNA is TGTGCCAGCGGGACAGGCGACTCCTACAATGAGCAGTTCTTC.

This sequence joins TRBV11-2 and TRBJ2-1; possible D gene TRBD1, 5 bases. CDR3 length equals 15 residues. The V and J ends lost 4 bases and 0 bases respectively, with 10 bases between them. Germline V gene lookup returns CDR1 SGHAT and CDR2 FQNNGV. The CDR3 loop reads CASSSGLSSYNEQFF. Written as DNA, the CDR3 is TGTGCCAGCAGCTCAGGGCTAAGCTCCTACAATGAGCAGTTCTTC.

The rearrangement uses TRBV11-2 and TRBJ2-3; 10 nucleotides agree with TRBD2. Germline loops: CDR1 SGHAT, CDR2 FQNNGV. The CDR3 consists of 18 residues. The junction had 10 bases not matched to a gene; V was cut back by 1 base and J by 3 bases. CDR3 residues: CASSLGPSGSGRTDTQYF. CDR3 nucleotides: TGTGCCAGCAGCTTAGGTCCTAGCGGGAGCGGTCGGACAGATACGCAGTATTTT.

This chain links TRBV5-1 with TRBJ1-6; no reliable D call. The CDR3 totals 14 residues. V lost 4 bases, J lost 5 bases, and 10 bases lay in between. Germline values: CDR1 SGHRS, CDR2 YFSETQ. CDR3 loop: CASSGGSNNSPLHF. The CDR3 nucleotides are TGCGCCAGCAGCGGCGGGAGCAATAATTCACCCCTCCACTTT.

CDR3 sequence reads: CASSLGTARNEKLFF. The CDR3 DNA sequence: TGTGCCAGCAGCTTAGGGACAGCGAGAAATGAAAAACTGTTTTTT. The chain has TRBV7-9 and TRBJ1-4; D perhaps matches TRBD1 (6 bases). V lost 1 base and J lost 5, with 11 bases in between. In germline, CDR1 is SEHNR, CDR2 FQNEAQ (reference sequence). This CDR3 region has 15 residues. Together with reference TRBV7-9 and TRBJ1-4, the CDR3 gives the full variable domain: DTGVSQNPRHKITKRGQNVTFRCDPISEHNRLYWYRQTLGQGPEFLTYFQNEAQLEKSRLLSDRFSAERPKGSFSTLEIQRTEQGDSAMYLCASSLGTARNEKLFFGSGTQLSVL.

This sequence joins TRBV6-1 and TRBJ1-4, with a weak D call TRBD1 (6 bases). CDR1 is MNHNS, CDR2 SASEGT, per germline. This CDR3 is 15 amino acids long. V lost 2 bases to trimming and J lost 7 bases, with 14 bases between them. The CDR3 nucleotides read TGTGCCAGCAGTGAAACATGGGGGCGAGGTGAAAAACTGTTTTTT. Its protein product is CASSETWGRGEKLFF.

DNA of the CDR3: TGTGCCAGTAGTACTCCCGGGACAGGGGATGGCTACACCTTC. Translating gives CASSTPGTGDGYTF. The chain has TRBV19 and TRBJ1-2; 10 nucleotides align to TRBD1. The CDR3 is 14 amino acids. The ends lost 4 bases at V and 6 bases at J; junction bases unmatched: 5. The germline V gene has CDR1 LNHDA and CDR2 SQIVND (reference sequence).

The rearrangement links TRBV2 to TRBJ2-7, with 9 bases aligning to TRBD1. CDR1 is SNHLY, CDR2 FYNNEI, per germline. Unmatched junction bases numbered 20, after V lost 7 bases and J lost 4 bases. This CDR3 spans 18 amino acids. CDR3 region: CASKLPGQGLYVGYEQYF. CDR3 in DNA: TGTGCCAGCAAACTCCCCGGACAGGGGCTCTATGTGGGGTACGAGCAGTACTTC.

The gene calls are TRBV5-1 and TRBJ2-6; D is possibly TRBD2 (6 bases). The V and J ends lost 4 bases and 0 bases respectively, with 20 bases between them. Germline V CDR1 and CDR2: SGHRS, YFSETQ. This CDR3 spans 19 amino acids. The CDR3 sequence: CASSKILTTRGSGANVLTF. CDR3 in DNA: TGCGCCAGCAGCAAAATTTTAACGACTAGAGGCTCTGGGGCCAACGTCCTGACTTTC.

For this clone: A junction end diverges from the germline sequence, so it may reflect a read error. V gene TRBV19 combines with J gene TRBJ2-3, with 7 bases lining up with TRBD1. CDR1 and CDR2 from the germline V gene are LNHDA and SQIVND (reference sequence). This CDR3 spans 16 amino acids. The CDR3 is CASSMGQTIFTDTQYF. The CDR3 nucleotides read TGTGCCAGCAGTATGGGACAGACTATTTTCACAGATACGCAGTATTTT.

The V and J genes are TRBV14 and TRBJ1-1; the D is unclear. CDR3 length: 13 amino acids. V lost 2 bases to trimming and J lost 3 bases, with 7 bases between them. Germline V gene sequence: CDR1 SGHDN, CDR2 FVKESK. The CDR3 DNA sequence: TGTGCCAGCAGCCAACTGGGCCACACTGAAGCTTTCTTT. Translating it yields CASSQLGHTEAFF. Filled out from reference TRBV14 and TRBJ1-1, the complete variable domain reads EAGVTQFPSHSVIEKGQTVTLRCDPISGHDNLYWYRRVMGKEIKFLLHFVKESKQDESGMPNNRFLAERTGGTYSTLKVQPAELEDSGVYFCASSQLGHTEAFFGQGTRLTVV.

The chain carries TRBV5-4 and TRBJ2-1, with 13 bases identical to TRBD2. V was clipped by 4 bases and J by 8 bases; unmatched bases: 9. The germline V gene has CDR1 SGHNT and CDR2 YYREEE (reference sequence). The CDR3 totals 16 residues. The CDR3 region is CASSDTSGRAGHEQFF. The CDR3 DNA reads as TGTGCCAGCAGCGATACTAGCGGGAGGGCCGGGCATGAGCAGTTCTTC.

V and J are TRBV18 and TRBJ2-3; TRBD2 matches at 7 bases. V dropped 4 bases and J dropped 9; count of bases not matched to a gene: 13. CDR1 is KGHSH, CDR2 LQKENI, per germline. CDR3 length equals 15 residues. The CDR3 bases are TGTGCCAGCTCACGTGACTCTCTACACGGGGGGACGCAGTATTTT. As protein: CASSRDSLHGGTQYF.

This chain links TRBV18 with TRBJ2-2, with 7 bases matching TRBD2. Germline V gene data show CDR1 as KGHSH and CDR2 as LQKENI. The CDR3 is 15 residues long. Trimming removed 8 bases from V and 4 bases from J; junction bases left unmatched: 10. For the CDR3, the DNA is TGTGCCAGCCCAACCGGGCCGGGAGGCACCGGGGAGCTGTTTTTT. Protein sequence: CASPTGPGGTGELFF.

With regard to this clone: The same CDR3 arises from other DNA sequences in this sample as well. The chain joins TRBV18 to TRBJ2-7, with 8 bases fitting TRBD1. V was clipped by 9 bases and J by 2 bases; unmatched bases: 6. The germline gives CDR1 KGHSH, CDR2 LQKENI. The CDR3 consists of 13 residues. The CDR3 sequence is CASSGQGTYEQYF. The CDR3 DNA reads TGTGCCAGTTCCGGACAGGGAACCTACGAGCAGTACTTC. The entire variable domain, with the rest obtained from reference TRBV18 and TRBJ2-7, is as follows: NAGVMQNPRHLVRRRGQEARLRCSPMKGHSHVYWYRQLPEEGLKFMVYLQKENIIDESGMPKERFSAEFPKEGPSILRIQQVVRGDSAAYFCASSGQGTYEQYFGPGTRLTVT.

V and J are TRBV4-1 and TRBJ2-1, with 13 bases that match TRBD2. The CDR3 length is 17 residues. CDR1 and CDR2 (germline): MGHRA, YSYEKL. Trimming cost V 5 bases and J 0 bases; bases outside gene matches: 4. The CDR3 nucleotides read TGCGCCAGCAGCATTCGGACTAGCGGGGGCTCCTACAATGAGCAGTTCTTC. The encoded protein is CASSIRTSGGSYNEQFF.

V is TRBV4-1 and J is TRBJ2-1; the match to TRBD1 covers 10 bases. Looked up from germline, CDR1 is MGHRA and CDR2 is YSYEKL. V lost 4 bases, J lost 6 bases, and 12 bases stayed unmatched. This CDR3 is built from 17 residues. The CDR3: CASSRTRTGGYANEQFF. CDR3 nucleotide sequence: TGCGCCAGCAGCCGCACCCGGACAGGGGGTTATGCCAATGAGCAGTTCTTC.

This sequence joins TRBV4-1 and TRBJ2-7; 8 bases fit TRBD1. With 3 bases clipped from V and 4 bases from J, the junction kept 8 bases outside the gene matches. There are 15 residues in the CDR3. Looked up from germline, CDR1 is MGHRA and CDR2 is YSYEKL. The DNA for the CDR3 is TGCGCCAGCAGCCATGTCGGGGGACAGGCTTACGAGCAGTACTTC. Translated, it gives CASSHVGGQAYEQYF.

The J gene is TRBJ1-5, the V gene TRBV18; D ambiguous. The CDR3 loop spans 13 amino acids. Trimming stripped 5 bases from V and 6 bases from J, with 11 bases between. CDR1 is KGHSH and CDR2 is LQKENI in the germline V gene. The CDR3 DNA reads as TGTGCCAGCTCAATGGGAGGGAGTCAGCCCCAGCATTTT. Protein: CASSMGGSQPQHF.

The gene calls are TRBV7-6 and TRBJ2-2; weak D call: TRBD2 (5 bases). The V and J ends lost 0 bases and 6 bases respectively, with 8 bases between them. The length of the CDR3 is 14 residues. Germline CDR1 SGHVS, CDR2 FNYEAQ. The CDR3 here is CASSLAPGSGELFF. As DNA, the CDR3 is TGTGCCAGCAGCTTAGCTCCGGGGTCCGGGGAGCTGTTTTTT.

The J gene is TRBJ2-1, the V gene TRBV30; D remains ambiguous. Germline assignment: CDR1 GTSNPN and CDR2 SVGIG (reference sequence). The CDR3 is 11 residues long. V was shortened by 5 bases and J by 5 bases, with 7 bases between the two germline ends. CDR3 amino acids: CAWGSDNEQFF. The CDR3 coding sequence is TGTGCCTGGGGCAGCGACAATGAGCAGTTCTTC. The full variable domain, its missing parts supplied by reference TRBV30 and TRBJ2-1, is SQTIHQWPATLVQPVGSPLSLECTVEGTSNPNLYWYRQAAGRGLQLLFYSVGIGQISSEVPQNLSASRPQDRQFILSSKKLLLSDSGFYLCAWGSDNEQFFGPGTRLTVL.

CDR3 residues: CSVEVGQGSNQPQHF. Written as DNA, the CDR3 is TGCAGCGTTGAAGTTGGACAGGGCAGCAATCAGCCCCAGCATTTT. The chain links TRBV29-1 to TRBJ1-5; the match to TRBD1 covers 8 bases. CDR1 is SQVTM, CDR2 ANQGSEA, per germline. V was clipped by 1 base and J by 1 base; unmatched bases: 3. The CDR3 runs 15 residues.

The rearrangement uses TRBV6-1 and TRBJ1-1; weak D call: TRBD1 (6 bases). CDR3 length: 16 residues. The V and J ends lost 4 bases and 1 base respectively, with 16 bases between them. Germline-derived CDR1 and CDR2 are MNHNS and SASEGT. CDR3 coding DNA: TGTGCCAGCAGTGCCCACGCAGGACAGTCGAACACTGAAGCTTTCTTT. It is translated as CASSAHAGQSNTEAFF.

This chain joins TRBV28 and TRBJ1-5, with no clear D. This CDR3 has 15 residues. The V end was cut by 3 bases, the J end by 5 bases, with 14 bases between. From germline, CDR1 is MDHEN and CDR2 SYDVKM. The CDR3: CASSFPGGFHQPQHF. CDR3 DNA: TGTGCCAGCAGTTTCCCTGGCGGGTTCCATCAGCCCCAGCATTTT. The full variable domain, rest sourced from reference TRBV28 and TRBJ1-5, is DVKVTQSSRYLVKRTGEKVFLECVQDMDHENMFWYRQDPGLGLRLIYFSYDVKMKEKGDIPEGYSVSREKKERFSLILESASTNQTSMYLCASSFPGGFHQPQHFGDGTRLSIL.

The genes are TRBV11-2 and TRBJ2-5; 9 bases are shared with TRBD2. The V gene's germline CDR1 is SGHAT and CDR2 FQNNGV. V dropped 5 bases and J dropped 1; count of bases not matched to a gene: 8. The CDR3 is made up of 16 amino acids. CDR3 in amino acids: CASSATSGQVQETQYF. In DNA form, the CDR3 reads TGTGCCAGCAGCGCCACTAGCGGGCAGGTCCAAGAGACCCAGTACTTC.

This chain uses TRBV2 with TRBJ1-1; TRBD1 matches at 9 bases. Germline V gives CDR1 SNHLY, CDR2 FYNNEI. The CDR3 totals 14 residues. Trimming cost V 4 bases and J 3 bases; bases outside gene matches: 3. The CDR3 sequence: CASSAQGADTEAFF. The CDR3, as DNA: TGTGCCAGCAGTGCACAGGGGGCGGACACTGAAGCTTTCTTT.

V and J are TRBV5-6 and TRBJ1-1; possibly TRBD1 for D (5 bases). This CDR3 contains 12 residues. Germline CDR1 SGHDT, CDR2 YYEEEE. V lost 0 bases and J 7 bases, leaving 7 bases between the germline ends. CDR3 sequence (DNA): TGTGCCAGCAGCTTGGCCGGGGGTGAAGCTTTCTTT. Translation: CASSLAGGEAFF.

The V gene is TRBV19, the J gene TRBJ2-1; 8 nucleotides align to TRBD1. The CDR3 runs to 14 residues. With V trimmed by 6 bases and J by 6 bases, 7 bases remained unmatched. Germline V gives CDR1 LNHDA, CDR2 SQIVND (reference sequence). CDR3 sequence: CASRDRVLFNEQFF. In DNA form, the CDR3 reads TGTGCCAGTAGGGACAGGGTACTATTCAATGAGCAGTTCTTC.

V and J are TRBV4-1 and TRBJ2-2; D may be TRBD2 (6 bases). The germline CDR1 and CDR2 sequences are MGHRA and YSYEKL. Trimming removed 3 bases at V and 6 bases at J, with 14 bases between. The CDR3 extends over 15 amino acids. The CDR3 here is CASSHFPKRAGELFF. The CDR3 DNA follows: TGCGCCAGCAGCCATTTCCCCAAGCGGGCCGGGGAGCTGTTTTTT.

The rearrangement links TRBV6-6 to TRBJ1-6; 9 nucleotides align to TRBD1. Germline lookup yields CDR1 MNHNY and CDR2 SVGAGI (reference sequence). The V gene end was trimmed by 11 bases and the J gene end by 5 bases; junction bases not matched to a gene: 10. This CDR3 is built from 15 residues. This CDR3 is CAARPRTGDNSPLHF. In DNA, the CDR3 is TGTGCCGCCAGACCCCGGACAGGGGATAATTCACCCCTCCACTTT.

The rearrangement joins TRBV6-5 to TRBJ2-7; possibly TRBD1 for D (5 bases). This CDR3 comprises 14 residues. CDR1 MNHEY and CDR2 SVGAGI come from the germline V gene. Trimming pared 2 bases from V and 2 bases from J, leaving 10 bases between. The CDR3 spells CASSYQGGTYEQYF. The CDR3 DNA sequence: TGTGCCAGCAGTTACCAGGGCGGAACCTACGAGCAGTACTTC.

The chain employs TRBV5-1 and TRBJ2-1, with TRBD1 matching over 10 bases. CDR3 length: 15 residues. Germline assignment: CDR1 SGHRS and CDR2 YFSETQ. The ends lost 4 bases at V and 10 bases at J; junction bases unmatched: 11. CDR3 sequence reads: CASSQRQGAQGEQFF. In DNA, the CDR3 is TGCGCCAGCAGCCAAAGACAGGGGGCGCAAGGGGAGCAGTTCTTC.